These T cell receptor beta chains were read from a single sample in a study of human T cells and chemical hapten exposure. TCRdb redid the calling of the RACE reads with MiXCR, one entry per CDR3 protein. This sample has over 50,000 distinct CDR3 sequences, with 9.6% found just once. This material consisted of whole blood, taken in connection with sensitization to the hapten diphenylcyclopropenone (DPC). The receptors here all came from a woman aged 25 to 39 with alopecia areata. Some clones in this sample may be carry-over from other donors' samples. CDR3s include the opening cysteine and the closing phenylalanine or tryptophan. The listing skips clone size in some rows; elsewhere it reads once, few, many or a size class.

few	TRBV12-3/TRBV12-4	TRBJ1-5	CASSLAENQPQHF
.	TRBV18	TRBJ2-3	CASSVGLAVDTQYF
few	TRBV2	TRBJ1-4	CASQISTGSEKLFF
.	TRBV29-1	TRBJ1-5	CSATVSNQPQHF
.	TRBV20-1	TRBJ1-1	CSAPGFNTEAFF
.	TRBV7-3	TRBJ2-2	CASSLLGGDTGELFF
.	TRBV12-3/TRBV12-4	TRBJ2-1	CATSDGEKDNEQFF
.	TRBV4-3	TRBJ2-7	CASSQVVTGTGYEQYF
many	TRBV12-3/TRBV12-4	TRBJ2-7	CASSLRSPYEQYF
.	TRBV28	TRBJ2-7	CASSLNRVVDEQYF
few	TRBV10-3	TRBJ2-7	CAIGGARDEQYF
few	TRBV29-1	TRBJ2-3	CSVDSLDPHGDTQYF
.	TRBV27	TRBJ2-1	CASSPPGQGHEQFF
.	TRBV18	TRBJ2-1	CASSNRGGSSYNEQFF
many	TRBV2	TRBJ1-1	CASSEAHRGNTEAFF